This T cell receptor (beta chain) was captured in a study of T cell changes during pregnancy in multiple sclerosis. Assay: immunoSEQ multiplex PCR; the TCRdb copy retains only in-frame clones and omits some. Of around 65,000 clones listed, 92% are singletons. This CDR3 has 17 amino acids. The germline V gene has CDR1 SEHNR and CDR2 FQNEAQ (reference sequence). Trimming cost V 2 bases and J 5 bases; bases outside gene matches: 9. The chain employs TRBV7-9 and TRBJ2-5; 12 bases are shared with TRBD2. This clonotype originated in a female donor in good health, enrolled as a control in a pregnancy study. The sequencing used peripheral blood, collected in the second trimester of pregnancy. CDR3: CASSLPRLAGGQETQYF. The CDR3 coding sequence is TGTGCCAGCAGCTTACCTCGCCTAGCGGGAGGGCAGGAGACCCAGTACTTC.